One sample yielded the 13 T cell receptor beta chains listed below, sequenced in a study of control samples from healthy donors and cancer patients. TCRdb's copy holds only in-frame clones and misses some; the assay was immunoSEQ multiplex PCR. The sample yields some 150,000 clones, 90% to 95% seen once. The source material was blood. The source of these receptors is a woman aged 25 to 45 in good health.

The chain has TRBV6-5 and TRBJ2-3; D tentatively reads TRBD1 or TRBD2 (5 bases each). CDR1 MNHEY and CDR2 SVGAGI come from the germline V gene. The V and J ends lost 3 bases and 2 bases respectively, with 9 bases between them. The CDR3 totals 14 residues. Written as DNA, the CDR3 is TGTGCCAGCAGTTATCCGGGGCTCACAGATACGCAGTATTTT. Its protein is CASSYPGLTDTQYF.

J is TRBJ1-5 and V is TRBV5-6, with 8 bases lining up with TRBD1. Germline V lookup: CDR1 SGHDT, CDR2 YYEEEE. This CDR3 region has 15 residues. Trimming cost V 0 bases and J 4 bases; bases outside gene matches: 3. CDR3 sequence: CASSLGDRKNQPQHF. CDR3 DNA sequence: TGTGCCAGCAGCTTGGGGGACAGGAAGAATCAGCCCCAGCATTTT.

Comments on this clone: Other nucleotide sequences from this sample produce the same CDR3. This chain connects TRBV12-5 to TRBJ2-1; 13 bases fit TRBD2. V lost 5 bases to trimming and J lost 6 bases; unmatched junction nucleotides: 4. Germline V gives CDR1 LGHNT, CDR2 FRNRAP. The CDR3 has 15 amino acids. CDR3 sequence: CASGPRLAGGNEQFF. CDR3 sequence (DNA): TGTGCTAGTGGTCCGCGACTAGCGGGGGGCAATGAGCAGTTCTTC. Full variable domain (outside the CDR3, taken from reference TRBV12-5 and TRBJ2-1): DARVTQTPRHKVTEMGQEVTMRCQPILGHNTVFWYRQTMMQGLELLAYFRNRAPLDDSGMPKDRFSAEMPDATLATLKIQPSEPRDSAVYFCASGPRLAGGNEQFFGPGTRLTVL.

The chain carries TRBV27 and TRBJ2-3, with 8 bases lining up with TRBD2. The germline CDR1 and CDR2 sequences are MNHEY and SMNVEV (reference sequence). Losses at the gene ends were 4 bases for V and 5 bases for J; bases not matched to a gene: 8. The CDR3 loop spans 15 amino acids. The CDR3 reads CASSWGLAGLDTQYF. The DNA of the CDR3 is TGTGCCAGCAGTTGGGGGCTAGCGGGTTTAGATACGCAGTATTTT.

About this clone itself: Other DNA sequences in the sample encode the same CDR3. The V call is TRBV6-6, the J call TRBJ2-1, with TRBD2 matching over 8 bases. Germline CDR1 MNHNY, CDR2 SVGAGI (reference sequence). The V and J ends lost 2 bases and 3 bases, in that order; junction bases with no gene match: 6. The CDR3 has 16 amino acids. The CDR3 loop is CASSYPGTSGYNEQFF. The CDR3 DNA is TGTGCCAGCAGTTACCCCGGGACTAGTGGCTACAATGAGCAGTTCTTC.

This clone has only one observation. In DNA, the CDR3 is TGTGCCAGCGGTGGGAGCTCCTACAATGAGCAGTTCTTC. Residues: CASGGSSYNEQFF. The gene calls are TRBV28 and TRBJ2-1; D may be TRBD2 (5 bases). V lost 8 bases and J 0 bases, leaving 8 bases between the germline ends. Germline lookup yields CDR1 MDHEN and CDR2 SYDVKM. CDR3 length: 13 residues.

V usage is TRBV6-2 or TRBV6-3 and J usage is TRBJ2-5, with D unresolved. The germline gives CDR1 MNHEY, CDR2 SVGEGT. V dropped 0 bases and J dropped 1 base, with 6 bases sitting between them. The CDR3 sequence is 14 residues long. The CDR3 DNA reads as TGTGCCAGCAGTTACTCAGGTGTCCAAGAGACCCAGTACTTC. Amino acids: CASSYSGVQETQYF.

This clone was recorded only once. V gene TRBV15 combines with J gene TRBJ1-2; D ambiguous. The CDR3 has 13 amino acids. V lost 3 bases and J 1 base, leaving 6 bases between the germline ends. The germline gives CDR1 LNHNV, CDR2 YYDKDF (reference sequence). Here the CDR3 DNA reads TGTGCCACCAGCAGGGAGGTTAACTATGGCTACACCTTC. Amino acid sequence: CATSREVNYGYTF.

The chain combines TRBV3-1 (or the pseudogene TRBV3-2) with TRBJ1-2; possible D gene TRBD1, 5 bases. This CDR3 region has 13 residues. Germline V lookup: CDR1 LGHDT, CDR2 YNNKEL (reference sequence). Trimming removed 1 base at V and 8 bases at J, with 11 bases between. The CDR3 spells CASSQAQGRGYTF. DNA for the CDR3: TGTGCCAGCAGCCAAGCGCAGGGCCGAGGCTACACCTTC.

This chain connects TRBV19 to TRBJ1-3; weak D call: TRBD1 (5 bases). This CDR3 is 14 amino acids long. Per germline, CDR1 LNHDA and CDR2 SQIVND (reference sequence). V gave up 4 bases and J gave up 0 bases, with 7 bases separating them. The chain's CDR3 is CASSTDSSGNTIYF. CDR3 nucleotide sequence: TGTGCCAGTAGTACCGACAGCTCTGGAAACACCATATATTTT.

V gene TRBV6-5 combines with J gene TRBJ2-2, with D possibly TRBD2 on 5 matching bases. The V gene's germline CDR1 is MNHEY and CDR2 SVGAGI. The CDR3 loop spans 12 amino acids. V lost 4 bases and J lost 5, with 5 bases in between. CDR3 protein: CASSWTTGELFF. CDR3 DNA: TGTGCCAGCAGTTGGACTACCGGGGAGCTGTTTTTT.

The genes are TRBV5-8 and TRBJ2-6, with 7 positions matching TRBD1. Germline CDR1 and CDR2: SGHTS and YDEGEE. V gave up 0 bases and J gave up 2 bases; unmatched junction bases: 2. There are 16 residues in the CDR3. The CDR3 DNA sequence: TGTGCCAGCAGCTTGGAGACAGGGACTGGGGCCAACGTCCTGACTTTC. This translates into CASSLETGTGANVLTF.

The V call is TRBV7-3, the J call TRBJ1-1; perhaps TRBD1 as D (5 bases). Germline V CDR1 and CDR2: SGHTA, FQGTGA. V lost 4 bases to trimming and J lost 5 bases, with 14 bases between them. This CDR3 contains 14 residues. This chain's CDR3 is CASSSGTAGTEAFF. CDR3 DNA: TGTGCCAGCAGCTCCGGGACCGCGGGGACTGAAGCTTTCTTT.